These T cell receptor beta chains were read from a single sample in a study of control samples from healthy donors and cancer patients. Using immunoSEQ multiplex PCR, the repertoire was profiled, and TCRdb retains in-frame clones only, with some absent. The sample has about 120,000 clones; approximately 87% are singletons. Sequencing input: blood. These receptors came from a man under 40 in good health. Both conserved end residues are part of each CDR3. Each record gives: D gene, V gene, clone size, J gene, CDR3 DNA, CDR3 protein. D genes are given only for firm matches. Only some rows state a clone size, as once, few, many or a class for expanded clones.

.	TRBV6-1	.	TRBJ1-2	TGTGCCAGCAGTGAAACGACAGCAGGCTATGGCTACACCTTC	CASSETTAGYGYTF
.	TRBV5-8	.	TRBJ1-5	TGTGCCAGCAGCTTGAGGAATCAGCCCCAGCATTTT	CASSLRNQPQHF
TRBD1	TRBV7-2	.	TRBJ1-3	TGTGCCAGCAGCCCCAGGGGGACAGATTTGGCTGGAAACACCATATATTTT	CASSPRGTDLAGNTIYF
.	TRBV28	.	TRBJ1-3	TGTGCCAGCAGTCCTGGAACAGCGGTCGGAAACACCATATATTTT	CASSPGTAVGNTIYF
.	TRBV6-6	few	TRBJ1-2	TGTGCCAGCAGTTACTCCGAGTTGCAGAACTATGGCTACACCTTC	CASSYSELQNYGYTF
TRBD1	TRBV28	.	TRBJ1-2	TGTGCCAGCAGTCCCCCCGCAGGGGGTGTCGGCTACACCTTC	CASSPPAGGVGYTF
.	TRBV18	.	TRBJ1-6	TGTGCCAGCTCACCACGGGAACAGGGCAATTCACCCCTCCACTTT	CASSPREQGNSPLHF
.	TRBV2	.	TRBJ2-5	TGTGCCAGCAGAAGGGAGGTGACCCAAGAGACCCAGTACTTC	CASRREVTQETQYF
.	TRBV27	.	TRBJ1-1	TGTGCCAGCAGTTTCGGTCCGGGGGGAGTGACTGAAGCTTTCTTT	CASSFGPGGVTEAFF
.	TRBV5-1	.	TRBJ1-4	TGCGCCAGCAGCTTGGGGCAGTGGGAAAAACTGTTTTTT	CASSLGQWEKLFF
.	TRBV2	.	TRBJ2-6	TGTGCCAGCACCCCCCTCGGGGACTCTGGGGCCAACGTCCTGACTTTC	CASTPLGDSGANVLTF
.	TRBV19	.	TRBJ1-1	TGTGCCAGTAGTATCCTCAGGGTAGACACTGAAGCTTTCTTT	CASSILRVDTEAFF
.	TRBV5-1	.	TRBJ1-1	TGCGCCAGCAGCTTAGTACAGGGAAGGACTGAAGCTTTCTTT	CASSLVQGRTEAFF
.	TRBV5-1	.	TRBJ2-1	TGCGCCAGCAGCTCCCTGGCGGGGGCTTCCTACAATGAGCAGTTCTTC	CASSSLAGASYNEQFF
TRBD1	TRBV5-8	.	TRBJ2-5	TGTGCCAGCAGCCCGGACAGGGTCGTGAAAATGGAGACCCAGTACTTC	CASSPDRVVKMETQYF
.	TRBV6-5	.	TRBJ2-7	TGTGCCAGCAGTTACTCGACGGGGCCGTACGAGCAGTACTTC	CASSYSTGPYEQYF
.	TRBV18	.	TRBJ2-2	TGTGCCAGCTCACCGCGGAGGGGGGCCGCCGGGGAGCTGTTTTTT	CASSPRRGAAGELFF
.	TRBV7-3	.	TRBJ2-5	TGTGCCAGCAGCCGGTACAGGGGGGGAGAGACCCAGTACTTC	CASSRYRGGETQYF
.	TRBV28	.	TRBJ2-5	TGTGCCAGCAGTTTATACCGGTACGGTGAGACCCAGTACTTC	CASSLYRYGETQYF
.	TRBV18	.	TRBJ1-1	TGTGCCAGCTCACCTCCCGGGGAGTGGGCTGAAGCTTTCTTT	CASSPPGEWAEAFF
.	TRBV25-1	.	TRBJ1-2	TGTGCCAGCAGATCGACGGCTGATGGCTACACCTTC	CASRSTADGYTF
TRBD1	TRBV5-8	.	TRBJ2-7	TGTGCCAGCAGCTTCAGGACAGGGAGTTACGAGCAGTACTTC	CASSFRTGSYEQYF
.	TRBV24-1	.	TRBJ1-3	TGTGCCACCTCAGGGAACGGAAACACCATATATTTT	CATSGNGNTIYF
.	TRBV4-1	.	TRBJ1-3	TGCGCCAGCAGCCAAGGTGGTGAAAACACCATATATTTT	CASSQGGENTIYF
.	TRBV6-2/TRBV6-3	.	TRBJ1-5	TGTGCCAGCAGTTTTATGATCGGGGCGAATCAGCCCCAGCATTTT	CASSFMIGANQPQHF
.	TRBV5-6	.	TRBJ2-7	TGTGCCAGCAGCTTGAAAGGGGAACCCTACGAGCAGTACTTC	CASSLKGEPYEQYF
.	TRBV6-5	.	TRBJ1-1	TGTGCCAGCAGACCGTACAGCTTCGGGACTGAAGCTTTCTTT	CASRPYSFGTEAFF
.	TRBV2	.	TRBJ1-2	TGTGCCAGCAGTGAAAACGTTGGCTACACCTTC	CASSENVGYTF
.	TRBV6-1	.	TRBJ2-2	TGTGCCAGCAGTGAAAGGCCGAAAACCGGGGAGCTGTTTTTT	CASSERPKTGELFF
TRBD1	TRBV7-9	.	TRBJ1-2	TGTGCCAGCAGCTTCCCAGGGGGGAATGGCTACACCTTC	CASSFPGGNGYTF
.	TRBV6-1	.	TRBJ2-2	TGTGCCAGCAGTGAAGCGGTCGGCAGACTCACCGGGGAGCTGTTTTTT	CASSEAVGRLTGELFF
TRBD1	TRBV3-1/TRBV3-2	.	TRBJ1-2	TGTGCCAGCAGTCGGGGGACAGGCGGCTACACCTTC	CASSRGTGGYTF
.	TRBV19	.	TRBJ1-1	TGTGCCAGTAGTATCGAGGCTACAAACACTGAAGCTTTCTTT	CASSIEATNTEAFF
TRBD1	TRBV2	.	TRBJ1-2	TGTGCCAGCAGTGAGACAGGGAGTGGCTACACCTTC	CASSETGSGYTF
.	TRBV19	.	TRBJ2-2	TGTGCCAGTAGCTACCGGGGGATGAACACCGGGGAGCTGTTTTTT	CASSYRGMNTGELFF
TRBD1	TRBV3-1/TRBV3-2	.	TRBJ1-1	TGTGCCAGCAGCCAAGCACGAACGGAGGGGGCAGGCGCTTTCTTT	CASSQARTEGAGAFF
.	TRBV18	.	TRBJ1-2	TGTGCCAGCTCACCACCTCGGGCGTTCGGGGGATACTATGGCTACACCTTC	CASSPPRAFGGYYGYTF
.	TRBV6-1	.	TRBJ2-5	TGTGCCAGCAGTGAACAGGGAATGGAAGAGACCCAGTACTTC	CASSEQGMEETQYF
.	TRBV14	.	TRBJ1-1	TGTGCCAGCAGCCAAGAGAGGGTCGGGGGAACTGAAGCTTTCTTT	CASSQERVGGTEAFF
.	TRBV6-5	.	TRBJ2-5	TGTGCCAGCAGCGCCAGGGACCAAGAGACCCAGTACTTC	CASSARDQETQYF
TRBD2	TRBV4-2	once	TRBJ2-1	TGTGCCAGCAGCCCCCTCAGCGGGGGGGGCGACTATGAGCAGTTCTTC	CASSPLSGGGDYEQFF
.	TRBV12-3/TRBV12-4	.	TRBJ2-3	TGTGCCAGCAGCCTCGGGGTGAAAGATACGCAGTATTTT	CASSLGVKDTQYF
.	TRBV9	.	TRBJ1-6	TGTGCCAGCAGCCTCTCCCCCGAAACCAATTCACCCCTCCACTTT	CASSLSPETNSPLHF
.	TRBV24-1	.	TRBJ1-5	TGTGCCACCAGTAACGGGGGGCATCAGCCCCAGCATTTT	CATSNGGHQPQHF
TRBD1	TRBV7-2	.	TRBJ2-7	TGTGCCAGCAGCTTGGGAACAGGGGACGAGCAGTACTTC	CASSLGTGDEQYF
TRBD1	TRBV10-3	.	TRBJ2-3	TGTGCCATCGGCCGAGGGACAGGGAGCACAGATACGCAGTATTTT	CAIGRGTGSTDTQYF
TRBD1	TRBV18	.	TRBJ2-3	TGTGCCAGCTCAACCTCAGGGGGCGCGACAGATACGCAGTATTTT	CASSTSGGATDTQYF
TRBD2	TRBV5-5	.	TRBJ2-3	TGTGCCAGCAGCTTAATGGCGGGGGGGCAGGCAGATACGCAGTATTTT	CASSLMAGGQADTQYF
.	TRBV28	.	TRBJ1-2	TGTGCCAGCAGTTTAGAGTGGGGGGGGCTCGGTGGCTACACCTTC	CASSLEWGGLGGYTF
.	TRBV4-1	.	TRBJ2-4	TGCGCCAGCAGCCAAGGCAAAAACATTCAGTACTTC	CASSQGKNIQYF